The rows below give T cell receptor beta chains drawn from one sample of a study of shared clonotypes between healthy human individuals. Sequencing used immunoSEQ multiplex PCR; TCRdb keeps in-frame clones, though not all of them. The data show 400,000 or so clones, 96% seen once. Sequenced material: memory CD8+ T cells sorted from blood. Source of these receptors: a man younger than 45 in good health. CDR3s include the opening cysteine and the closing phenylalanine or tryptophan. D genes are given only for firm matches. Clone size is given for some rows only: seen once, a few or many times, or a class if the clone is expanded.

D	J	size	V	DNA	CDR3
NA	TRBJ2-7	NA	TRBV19	TGTGCCAGTAGCCCCTGGGCTAGCCGACTCTCCTACGAGCAGTACTTC	CASSPWASRLSYEQYF
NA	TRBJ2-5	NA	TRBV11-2	TGTGCCAGCAGCTCACAAGAGACCCAGTACTTC	CASSSQETQYF
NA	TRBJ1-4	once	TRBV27	TGTGCCAGCAGTCCCCGGGGACGAGGGGAAAAACTGTTTTTT	CASSPRGRGEKLFF
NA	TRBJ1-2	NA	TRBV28	TGTGCCAGCACCACGGAGGGCAGGGGCCGGTTGTATGGCTACACCTTC	CASTTEGRGRLYGYTF
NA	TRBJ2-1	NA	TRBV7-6	TGTGCCAGCAGCCCCCTCGCGGGAAAGTCCCACAATGAGCAGTTCTTC	CASSPLAGKSHNEQFF
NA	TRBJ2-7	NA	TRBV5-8	TGTGCCAGCATCCATGACAGGAGCTCTAGGAGCTCCTACGAGCAGTACTTC	CASIHDRSSRSSYEQYF
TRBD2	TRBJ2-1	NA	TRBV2	TGTGCCAGCTATCGGCTAGCGGGAGGCTCCTACAATGAGCAGTTCTTC	CASYRLAGGSYNEQFF
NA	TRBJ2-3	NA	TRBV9	TGTGCCAGCACCCCTCGGGGATCCACTGGCACAGATACGCAGTATTTT	CASTPRGSTGTDTQYF
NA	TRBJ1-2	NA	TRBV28	TGTGCCAGCAGTGGCGGACGGAACTATGGCTACACCTTC	CASSGGRNYGYTF
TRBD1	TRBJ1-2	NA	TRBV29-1	TGCAGCGTTGAGGGGGGACAGTCATATGGCTACACCTTC	CSVEGGQSYGYTF
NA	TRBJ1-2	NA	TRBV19	TGTGCCAGTAGTATTTTAGGCGGACACCGGCCTAACTATGGCTACACCTTC	CASSILGGHRPNYGYTF
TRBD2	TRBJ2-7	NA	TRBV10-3	TGTGCCATTAGGGGGCTAGCGGGGGCCTACGAGCAGTACTTC	CAIRGLAGAYEQYF
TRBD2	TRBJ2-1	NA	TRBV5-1	TGCGCCAGCAGCTCCAGCGGGAGTGGCAATGAGCAGTTCTTC	CASSSSGSGNEQFF
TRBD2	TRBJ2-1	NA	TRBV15	TGTGCCACCAGCAGACTAACCCGGGACTACGGTCATGAGCAGTTCTTC	CATSRLTRDYGHEQFF
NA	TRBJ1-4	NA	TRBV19	TGTGCCAGTAGTAGACAGCGGGGCCGTGAAAAACTGTTTTTT	CASSRQRGREKLFF
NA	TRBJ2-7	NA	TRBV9	TGTGCCAGCAGCGTAGGGAGCCGCCACGAGCAGTACTTC	CASSVGSRHEQYF
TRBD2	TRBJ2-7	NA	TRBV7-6	TGTGCCAGCACCCCAAGGGGAGGGGATTTTGACGAGCAGTACTTC	CASTPRGGDFDEQYF
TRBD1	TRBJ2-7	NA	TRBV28	TGTGCCAGCAGTTTCGGACAGGTCTCCTACGAGCAGTACTTC	CASSFGQVSYEQYF
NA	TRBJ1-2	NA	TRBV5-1	TGCGCCAGCAGCTTGGACCAGTATGGCTACACCTTC	CASSLDQYGYTF
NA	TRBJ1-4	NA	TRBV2	TGTGCCAGCAGTAGTTCAGGGGAAAAACTGTTTTTT	CASSSSGEKLFF
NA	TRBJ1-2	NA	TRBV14	TGTGCCAGCAGCCAAGCGGGATCTAACTATGGCTACACCTTC	CASSQAGSNYGYTF
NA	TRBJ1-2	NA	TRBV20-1	TGCAGTGCTAGCGGCAGAGAGGGCTACACCTTC	CSASGREGYTF
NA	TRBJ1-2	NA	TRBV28	TGTGCCAGCAGCCGCAAGGTGGCACCCTACTATGGCTACACCTTC	CASSRKVAPYYGYTF
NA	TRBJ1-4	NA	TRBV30	TGTGGGACAGCAACTAATGAAAAACTGTTTTTT	CGTATNEKLFF
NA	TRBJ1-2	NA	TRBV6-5	TGTGCCAGCAGTTACTCGGACAGCTCTAATGGCTACACCTTC	CASSYSDSSNGYTF
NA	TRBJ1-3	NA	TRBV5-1	TGCGCCAGCAGCTTTCTCTTCCGGGGGTTCCCTGGAAACACCATATATTTT	CASSFLFRGFPGNTIYF
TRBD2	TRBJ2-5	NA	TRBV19	TGTGCCAGTAGCTCCGGGGGGGCCTTCCCCGGGTACTTC	CASSSGGAFPGYF
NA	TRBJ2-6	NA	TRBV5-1	TGCGCCAGCATGCTGGGCTCAAGCTCTGGGGCCAACGTCCTGACTTTC	CASMLGSSSGANVLTF
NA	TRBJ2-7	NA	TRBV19	TGTGCCAGTAGTACCCGGACTGGGGCGTACGAGCAGTACTTC	CASSTRTGAYEQYF
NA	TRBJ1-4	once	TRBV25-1	TGTGCCAGCAGTAGACGGCTTAATGAAAAACTGTTTTTT	CASSRRLNEKLFF
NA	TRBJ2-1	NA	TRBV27	TGTGCCAGCAGTTTATCCCCCTCCAATGAGCAGTTCTTC	CASSLSPSNEQFF
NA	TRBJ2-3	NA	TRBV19	TGTGCCAGTAGCTCCACTCGGACCCTGACCGCAGATACGCAGTATTTT	CASSSTRTLTADTQYF
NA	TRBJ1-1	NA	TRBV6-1	TGTGCCAGCAACCTTGGGGTGGTCACTGAAGCTTTCTTT	CASNLGVVTEAFF